Shown below are 5 T cell receptor beta chains from a single sample sequenced in a study of blood T cell repertoires in COVID-19. Assay used: immunoSEQ multiplex PCR; TCRdb lists only in-frame clones, some missing. This sample has 170,000 or so clones, with approximately 85% found just once. Sequencing was done on a sample of PBMCs or T cells enriched from blood (not recorded which). The source is a man between 40 and 49 years old who had recovered from COVID-19.

CDR3 nucleotides: TGCGCCAGCAGAAGGGACTATTGGACAGATACGCAGTATTTT. Amino acid sequence: CASRRDYWTDTQYF. The chain couples TRBV5-1 to TRBJ2-3, with 7 bases identical to TRBD2. There are 14 residues in the CDR3. Trimming cost V 5 bases and J 3 bases; bases outside gene matches: 6. Germline CDR1 reads SGHRS; CDR2 reads YFSETQ.

This rearrangement joins TRBV5-4 to TRBJ1-1; the D is unclear. The CDR3 covers 19 residues. V lost 2 bases and J 3 bases, leaving 26 bases between the germline ends. Germline lookup yields CDR1 SGHNT and CDR2 YYREEE (reference sequence). The CDR3 bases are TGTGCCAGCAGCTTATATCCGGACCGCATCGTACTAGGGTACACTGAAGCTTTCTTT. Translation: CASSLYPDRIVLGYTEAFF.

The V gene is TRBV6-1, the J gene TRBJ1-5; 7 bases are a match to TRBD1. Per the germline V gene, CDR1 is MNHNS and CDR2 is SASEGT. The V and J ends lost 0 bases and 6 bases, in that order; junction bases with no gene match: 2. This CDR3 contains 14 residues. CDR3 sequence: CASSEAPGGQPQHF. The CDR3, as DNA: TGTGCCAGCAGTGAAGCCCCAGGGGGTCAGCCCCAGCATTTT.

The chain recombines TRBV12-5 with TRBJ1-6, with TRBD1 matching over 7 bases. V shed 4 bases, J shed 10 bases, and the junction held 7 bases outside the gene matches. CDR3 size: 14 residues. CDR1 and CDR2 (germline): LGHNT, FRNRAP. CDR3: CASGSMTGLSPLHF. The CDR3 coding sequence is TGTGCTAGTGGTTCGATGACAGGGTTGTCACCCCTCCACTTT.

The J gene is TRBJ2-3, the V gene TRBV5-8; D is possibly TRBD2 (5 bases). Germline V gene data show CDR1 as SGHTS and CDR2 as YDEGEE. The CDR3 is 16 residues long. With 0 bases removed from V and 2 bases from J, the gap between germline ends came to 13 bases. CDR3 in amino acids: CASSLGGTGNTDTQYF. The CDR3 nucleotides read TGTGCCAGCAGCTTGGGGGGTACGGGAAACACAGATACGCAGTATTTT.